This is a list of T cell receptor beta chains from one sample in a study of blood T cells in healthy people across ages. Each CDR3 protein gets one entry after TCRdb re-called the 5' RACE reads with MiXCR. The profile shows approximately 580,000 distinct CDR3 sequences, around 24% of them singletons. This sample was also put to use in a study of T cells of mothers and their children.

The sample was blood. These TCRs come from a boy aged 5-17 years in good health. Both conserved end residues are part of each CDR3. D genes are given only for firm matches. Clone sizes are given selectively: once, few, many, or a class where the clone is expanded.

TRBD2	-	TRBV7-9	TRBJ2-5	CAGSLRGSGREETQYF	TGTGCCGGCAGCTTACGCGGGTCAGGGCGGGAGGAGACCCAGTACTTC
-	-	TRBV6-2/TRBV6-3	TRBJ2-7	CASSPPLQYEQYF	TGTGCCAGCAGTCCACCACTCCAATACGAGCAGTACTTC
TRBD2	few	TRBV9	TRBJ2-3	CAGSVAERGGGGLGTDTQYF	TGTGCCGGCAGCGTAGCGGAGCGGGGAGGCGGCGGGCTCGGCACAGATACGCAGTATTTT
-	few	TRBV6-1	TRBJ2-7	CASRGGGGLYEQYF	TGTGCCAGCAGAGGGGGGGGAGGGCTCTACGAGCAGTACTTC
-	few	TRBV9	TRBJ2-1	CASSAISGEQFF	TGTGCCAGCAGCGCAATATCTGGTGAGCAGTTCTTC
-	-	TRBV19	TRBJ2-7	CASSIASSSYEQYF	TGTGCCAGTAGTATAGCAAGCTCCTCCTACGAGCAGTACTTC
-	-	TRBV2	TRBJ2-5	CASSKSGTSGETQYF	TGTGCCAGCAGTAAATCCGGGACCTCGGGAGAGACCCAGTACTTC
-	-	TRBV4-3	TRBJ2-6	CASSQELVGAGANVLTF	TGCGCCAGCAGCCAAGAGTTGGTAGGGGCTGGGGCCAACGTCCTGACTTTC
-	few	TRBV12-5	TRBJ1-2	CASGLNYGYTF	TGTGCTAGTGGTTTGAATTATGGCTACACCTTC
-	few	TRBV19	TRBJ1-6	CASSPSRDPPLHF	TGTGCCAGTAGCCCGAGCAGGGACCCACCCCTCCACTTT
-	-	TRBV29-1	TRBJ2-5	CSVSGRARETQYF	TGCAGCGTTTCGGGCAGGGCTAGGGAGACCCAGTACTTC
-	few	TRBV7-9	TRBJ2-7	CASSLSWGSYEQYF	TGTGCCAGCAGCTTATCCTGGGGGTCCTACGAGCAGTACTTC
TRBD1	once	TRBV3-1	TRBJ1-2	CASSPQGRYNGYTF	TGTGCCAGCAGCCCACAGGGGAGGTATAATGGCTACACCTTC
TRBD2	few	TRBV4-3	TRBJ2-1	CASSQRTSGGVDEQFF	TGCGCCAGCAGCCAAAGGACTAGCGGGGGGGTCGATGAGCAGTTCTTC
TRBD1	-	TRBV29-1	TRBJ2-7	CSVEEPRGHLYEQYF	TGCAGCGTTGAAGAACCCAGGGGGCACCTCTACGAGCAGTACTTC
-	-	TRBV20-1	TRBJ1-1	CSASRGHPNTEAFF	TGCAGTGCTTCCAGGGGCCACCCTAACACTGAAGCTTTCTTT
TRBD1	-	TRBV7-9	TRBJ1-2	CASSSTTPTGGPEGYTF	TGTGCCAGCAGCTCTACAACTCCAACAGGGGGTCCTGAAGGCTACACCTTC
-	-	TRBV2	TRBJ2-3	CASSPRFGSTDTQYF	TGTGCCAGTTCCCCTCGCTTTGGCAGCACAGATACGCAGTATTTT
-	few	TRBV28	TRBJ2-7	CASSTLIGTYEQYF	TGTGCCAGCAGTACTCTTATTGGAACCTACGAGCAGTACTTC
-	-	TRBV9	TRBJ2-7	CASSVGGDSLHEQYF	TGTGCCAGCAGCGTGGGAGGGGACAGTCTCCACGAGCAGTACTTC
-	-	TRBV27	TRBJ2-5	CASSLSGVVSETQYF	TGTGCCAGCAGTTTATCAGGGGTTGTCAGCGAGACCCAGTACTTC
-	-	TRBV7-9	TRBJ1-1	CASSLTGSVTEAFF	TGTGCCAGCAGCTTAACAGGGTCGGTCACTGAAGCTTTCTTT
-	-	TRBV7-3	TRBJ2-3	CASSPQGSSTDTQYF	TGTGCCAGCAGCCCACAAGGATCTAGCACAGATACGCAGTATTTT
-	-	TRBV11-2	TRBJ2-3	CASTSGSGFTDTQYF	TGTGCCAGCACTAGTGGGTCTGGATTTACAGATACGCAGTATTTT
TRBD2	-	TRBV9	TRBJ2-4	CASSPSGTSENIQYF	TGTGCCAGCAGCCCATCCGGGACTAGCGAAAACATTCAGTACTTC
TRBD1	few	TRBV6-6	TRBJ2-7	CASRIQPGQSYEQYF	TGTGCCAGCAGGATCCAACCGGGACAGTCCTACGAGCAGTACTTC
TRBD2	-	TRBV15	TRBJ2-2	CATSPRSGGYGGELFF	TGTGCCACCAGCCCGAGAAGCGGGGGGTACGGCGGGGAGCTGTTTTTT
TRBD1	-	TRBV23-1	TRBJ2-4	CASSPGQMLDIQYF	TGCGCCAGCAGTCCGGGACAGATGTTGGACATTCAGTACTTC
-	few	TRBV4-3	TRBJ2-7	CASSQDLGTFPYEQYF	TGCGCCAGCAGCCAAGATCTCGGCACCTTCCCCTACGAGCAGTACTTC
-	-	TRBV18	TRBJ2-7	CASSPSRGPYEQYF	TGTGCCAGCTCACCATCCAGGGGACCCTACGAGCAGTACTTC
TRBD2	-	TRBV7-2	TRBJ2-1	CASSLRSGTRGPEQFF	TGTGCCAGCAGCTTACGGTCAGGGACTAGAGGACCTGAGCAGTTCTTC
-	-	TRBV5-6	TRBJ1-5	CASSPAGRGNQPQHF	TGTGCCAGCAGCCCCGCCGGAAGAGGCAATCAGCCCCAGCATTTT